This T cell receptor (beta chain) was captured in a study of T cell responses to AZD1222 COVID-19 vaccine. TCRdb keeps only in-frame clones here, not all; method: immunoSEQ multiplex PCR. The table includes 150,000 to 200,000 clones, approximately 90% detected once. Regarding this clone: Its matching antigen is unknown.

Overall study findings and caveats: Repertoires were sampled only after the peak T cell response. Along spike, vaccine-associated CD4 TCRs were found throughout, with dominance at 160-218 and 743-854. Reportedly, nearly half of unique spike TCRs recognized epitopes outside B.1.351/B.1.1.7 mutations. Donors were largely white British and mainly female; clonal diversity was possibly underestimated.

Germline V lookup: CDR1 MRHNA, CDR2 SNTAGT. V was clipped by 6 bases and J by 0 bases, with 12 bases between them. The CDR3 totals 15 residues. The input for sequencing was peripheral blood, taken 28 days after the second AZD1222 dose. The chain carries TRBV6-4 and TRBJ2-1, with a possible D match to TRBD2 (6 bases). The origin of this receptor is an adult who received the AZD1222 COVID-19 vaccine. In nucleotides, the CDR3 is TGTGCCAGCAGCGATAGCGGCCTCTCCTACAATGAGCAGTTCTTC. This translates into CASSDSGLSYNEQFF.